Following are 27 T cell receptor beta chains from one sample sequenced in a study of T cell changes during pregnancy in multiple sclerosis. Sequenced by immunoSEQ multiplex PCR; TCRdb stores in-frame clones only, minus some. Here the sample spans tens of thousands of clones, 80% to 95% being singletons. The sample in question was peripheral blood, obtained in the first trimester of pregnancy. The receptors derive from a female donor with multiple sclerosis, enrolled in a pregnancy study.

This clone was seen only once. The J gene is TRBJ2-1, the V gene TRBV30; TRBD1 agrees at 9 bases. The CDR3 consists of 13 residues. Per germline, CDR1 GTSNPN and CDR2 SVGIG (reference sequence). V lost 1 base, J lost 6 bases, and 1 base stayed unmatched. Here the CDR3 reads CAWSGTGVNEQFF. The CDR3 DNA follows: TGTGCCTGGAGTGGGACAGGGGTCAATGAGCAGTTCTTC.

The CDR3 DNA reads TGTGCCACCAGCAAGGTTCCCGTCGGAGCCTCCGGGGAGCTGTTTTTT. Translated: CATSKVPVGASGELFF. The V and J genes are TRBV15 and TRBJ2-2; D is uncertain. Trimming pared 4 bases from V and 6 bases from J, leaving 18 bases between. Germline loops: CDR1 LNHNV, CDR2 YYDKDF (reference sequence). The CDR3 spans 16 residues.

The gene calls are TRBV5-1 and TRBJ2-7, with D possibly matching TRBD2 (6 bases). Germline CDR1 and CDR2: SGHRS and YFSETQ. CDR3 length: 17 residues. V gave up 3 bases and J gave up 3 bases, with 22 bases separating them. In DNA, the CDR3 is TGCGCCAGCAGCTCGGGAGTTGGTGGGACCTCCGACTACGAGCAGTACTTC. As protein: CASSSGVGGTSDYEQYF.

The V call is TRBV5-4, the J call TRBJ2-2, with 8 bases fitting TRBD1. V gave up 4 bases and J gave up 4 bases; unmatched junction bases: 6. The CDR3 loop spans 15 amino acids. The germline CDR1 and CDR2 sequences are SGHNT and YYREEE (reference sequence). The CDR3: CASSVGQGSTGELFF. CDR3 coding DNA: TGTGCCAGCAGCGTAGGACAGGGAAGCACCGGGGAGCTGTTTTTT.

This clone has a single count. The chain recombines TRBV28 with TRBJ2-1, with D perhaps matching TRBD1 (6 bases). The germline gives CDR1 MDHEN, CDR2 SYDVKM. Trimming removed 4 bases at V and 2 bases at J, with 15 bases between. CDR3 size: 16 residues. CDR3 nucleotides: TGTGCCAGCAGTTCTACGGGACACCCGACCTACAATGAGCAGTTCTTC. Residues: CASSSTGHPTYNEQFF.

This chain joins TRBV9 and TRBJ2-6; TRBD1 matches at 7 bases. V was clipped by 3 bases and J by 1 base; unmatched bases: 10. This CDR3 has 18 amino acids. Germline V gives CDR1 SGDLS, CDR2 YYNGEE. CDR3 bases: TGTGCCAGCAGCGCCCCAGCCAGGACAGGATCTGGGGCCAACGTCCTGACTTTC. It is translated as CASSAPARTGSGANVLTF.

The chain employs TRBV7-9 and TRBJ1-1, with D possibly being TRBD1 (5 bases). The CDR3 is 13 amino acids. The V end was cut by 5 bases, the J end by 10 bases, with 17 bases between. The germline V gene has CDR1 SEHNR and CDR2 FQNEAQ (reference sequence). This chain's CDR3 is CASSASGEAVAFF. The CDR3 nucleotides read TGTGCCAGCAGCGCATCGGGGGAAGCGGTAGCTTTCTTT.

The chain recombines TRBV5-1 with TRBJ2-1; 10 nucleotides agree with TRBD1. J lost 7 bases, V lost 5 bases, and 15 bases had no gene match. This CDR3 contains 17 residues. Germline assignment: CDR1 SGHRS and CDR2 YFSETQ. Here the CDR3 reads CASRIAARDRGWNEQFF. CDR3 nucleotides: TGCGCCAGCAGGATAGCCGCTAGGGACAGGGGCTGGAATGAGCAGTTCTTC.

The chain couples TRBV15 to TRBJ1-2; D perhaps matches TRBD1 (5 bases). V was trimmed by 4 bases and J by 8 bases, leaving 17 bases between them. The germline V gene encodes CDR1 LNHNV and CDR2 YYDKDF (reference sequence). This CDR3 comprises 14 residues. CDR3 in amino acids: CATSNSGGTYGYTF. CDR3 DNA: TGTGCCACCAGCAATTCTGGGGGGACTTACGGCTACACCTTC.

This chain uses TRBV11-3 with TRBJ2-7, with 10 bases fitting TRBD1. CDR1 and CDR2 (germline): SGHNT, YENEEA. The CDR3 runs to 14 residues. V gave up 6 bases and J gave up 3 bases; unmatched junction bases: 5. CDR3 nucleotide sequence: TGTGCCAGCAGTAAGGGACAGGGGAGCTACGAGCAGTACTTC. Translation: CASSKGQGSYEQYF.

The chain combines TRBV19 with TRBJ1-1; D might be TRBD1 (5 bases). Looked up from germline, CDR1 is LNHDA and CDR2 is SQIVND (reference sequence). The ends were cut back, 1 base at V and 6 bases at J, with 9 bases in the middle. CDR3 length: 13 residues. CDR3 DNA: TGTGCCAGTAGTATAGGTGGGGCAGCTGAAGCTTTCTTT. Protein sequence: CASSIGGAAEAFF.

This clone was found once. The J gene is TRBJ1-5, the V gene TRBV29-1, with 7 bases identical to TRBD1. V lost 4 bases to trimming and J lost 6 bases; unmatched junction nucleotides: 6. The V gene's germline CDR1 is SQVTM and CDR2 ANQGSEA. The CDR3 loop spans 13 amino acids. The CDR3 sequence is CSVADRAGQPQHF. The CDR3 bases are TGCAGCGTTGCCGACAGGGCGGGTCAGCCCCAGCATTTT.

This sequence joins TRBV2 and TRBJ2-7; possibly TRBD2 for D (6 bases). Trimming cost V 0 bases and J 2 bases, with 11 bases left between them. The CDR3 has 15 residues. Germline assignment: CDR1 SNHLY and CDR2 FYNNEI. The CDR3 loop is CASSEAPPGAYEQYF. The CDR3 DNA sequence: TGTGCCAGCAGTGAAGCGCCTCCGGGGGCCTACGAGCAGTACTTC.

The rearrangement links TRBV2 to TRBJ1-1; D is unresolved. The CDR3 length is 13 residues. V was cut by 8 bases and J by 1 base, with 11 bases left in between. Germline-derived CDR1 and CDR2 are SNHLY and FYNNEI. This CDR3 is CASLESRNTEAFF. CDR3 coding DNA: TGTGCCAGCCTGGAGAGCAGGAACACTGAAGCTTTCTTT.

The CDR3 sequence: CASSKLAGEHNEQFF. In DNA, the CDR3 is TGTGCCAGCAGCAAATTAGCGGGAGAGCACAATGAGCAGTTCTTC. This chain connects TRBV28 to TRBJ2-1; TRBD2 matches at 9 bases. CDR3 length equals 15 residues. Trimming removed 6 bases from V and 5 bases from J; junction bases left unmatched: 8. Per the germline V gene, CDR1 is MDHEN and CDR2 is SYDVKM.

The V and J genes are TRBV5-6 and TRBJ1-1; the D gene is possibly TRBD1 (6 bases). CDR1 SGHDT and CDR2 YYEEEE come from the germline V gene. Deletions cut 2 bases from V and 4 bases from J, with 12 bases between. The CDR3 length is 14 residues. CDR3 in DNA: TGTGCCAGCAGCTTCAGGGGATGGGGCACTGAAGCTTTCTTT. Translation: CASSFRGWGTEAFF.

CDR3: CSVEVAGVSGTQYF. The CDR3 coding sequence is TGCAGCGTTGAAGTAGCGGGAGTAAGCGGTACGCAGTATTTT. V gene TRBV29-1 combines with J gene TRBJ2-3, with TRBD2 matching over 9 bases. Germline V gene lookup returns CDR1 SQVTM and CDR2 ANQGSEA. This CDR3 is 14 amino acids long. The V segment lost 1 base and the J segment 8 bases; nucleotides outside the gene matches: 7.

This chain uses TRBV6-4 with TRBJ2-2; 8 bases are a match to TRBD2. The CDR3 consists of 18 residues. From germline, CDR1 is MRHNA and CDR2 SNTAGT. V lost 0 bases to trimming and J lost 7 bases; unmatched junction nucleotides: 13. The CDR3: CASSDSEAGGRSGGELFF. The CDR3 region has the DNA TGTGCCAGCAGTGACTCCGAGGCGGGGGGCCGAAGTGGCGGGGAGCTGTTTTTT.

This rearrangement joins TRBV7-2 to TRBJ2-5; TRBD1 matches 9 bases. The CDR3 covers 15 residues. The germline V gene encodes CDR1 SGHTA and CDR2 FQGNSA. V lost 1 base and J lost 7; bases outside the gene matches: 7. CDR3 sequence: CASSLGDRVVGTQYF. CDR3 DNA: TGTGCCAGCAGCTTAGGGGACAGGGTCGTAGGGACCCAGTACTTC.

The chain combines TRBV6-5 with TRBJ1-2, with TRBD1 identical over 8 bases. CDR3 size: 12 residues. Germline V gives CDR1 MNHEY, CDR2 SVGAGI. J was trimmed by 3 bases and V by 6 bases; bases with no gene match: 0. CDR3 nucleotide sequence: TGTGCCAGCAGGACAGGGGACTATGGCTACACCTTC. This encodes CASRTGDYGYTF.

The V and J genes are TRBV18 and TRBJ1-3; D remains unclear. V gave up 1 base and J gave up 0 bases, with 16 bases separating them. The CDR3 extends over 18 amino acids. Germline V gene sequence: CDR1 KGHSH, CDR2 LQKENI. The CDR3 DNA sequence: TGTGCCAGCTCACCACGTCCCGAGGGAGCGAGCTCTGGAAACACCATATATTTT. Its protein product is CASSPRPEGASSGNTIYF.

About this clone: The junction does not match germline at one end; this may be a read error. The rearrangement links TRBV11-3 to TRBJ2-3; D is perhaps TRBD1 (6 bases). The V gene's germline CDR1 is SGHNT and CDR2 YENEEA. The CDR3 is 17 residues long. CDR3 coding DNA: TGTGCCAGCAGTTTAGACAAGGGGGATCCGGGCACAGATACGCAGTATTTT. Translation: CASSLDKGDPGTDTQYF.

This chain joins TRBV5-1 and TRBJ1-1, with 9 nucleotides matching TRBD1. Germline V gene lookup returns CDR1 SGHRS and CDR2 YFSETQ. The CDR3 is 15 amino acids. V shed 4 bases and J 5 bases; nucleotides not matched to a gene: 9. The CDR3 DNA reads TGCGCCAGCAGCAGCTTGACAGGGGGAGTTACTGAAGCTTTCTTT. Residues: CASSSLTGGVTEAFF.

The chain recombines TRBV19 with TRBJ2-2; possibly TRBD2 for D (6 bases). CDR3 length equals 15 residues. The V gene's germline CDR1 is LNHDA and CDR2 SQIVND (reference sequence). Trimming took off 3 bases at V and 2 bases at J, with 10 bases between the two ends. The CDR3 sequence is CASSILATNTGELFF. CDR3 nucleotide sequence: TGTGCCAGTAGTATTCTAGCGACCAACACCGGGGAGCTGTTTTTT.

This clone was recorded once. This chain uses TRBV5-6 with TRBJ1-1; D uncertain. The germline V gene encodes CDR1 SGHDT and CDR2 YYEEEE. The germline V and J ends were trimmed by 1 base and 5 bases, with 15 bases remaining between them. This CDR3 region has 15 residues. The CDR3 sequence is CASSLPSLSGTEAFF. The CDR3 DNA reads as TGTGCCAGCAGCTTGCCATCGTTATCCGGGACTGAAGCTTTCTTT.

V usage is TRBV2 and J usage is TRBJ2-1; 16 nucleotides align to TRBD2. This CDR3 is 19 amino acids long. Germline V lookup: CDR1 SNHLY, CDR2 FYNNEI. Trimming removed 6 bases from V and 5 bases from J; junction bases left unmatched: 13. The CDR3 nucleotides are TGTGCCAGCAGGGGCGGGACTAGCGGGGGGGCAATTTACCACAATGAGCAGTTCTTC. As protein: CASRGGTSGGAIYHNEQFF. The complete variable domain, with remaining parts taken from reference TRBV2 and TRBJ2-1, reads EPEVTQTPSHQVTQMGQEVILRCVPISNHLYFYWYRQILGQKVEFLVSFYNNEISEKSEIFDDQFSVERPDGSNFTLKIRSTKLEDSAMYFCASRGGTSGGAIYHNEQFFGPGTRLTVL.

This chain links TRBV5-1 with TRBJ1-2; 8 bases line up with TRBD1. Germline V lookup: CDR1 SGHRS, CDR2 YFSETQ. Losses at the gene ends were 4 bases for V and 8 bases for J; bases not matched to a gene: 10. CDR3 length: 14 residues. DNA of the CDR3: TGCGCCAGCAGCAAAGCACAGGGGGAAGGGGGCTACACCTTC. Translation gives CASSKAQGEGGYTF.